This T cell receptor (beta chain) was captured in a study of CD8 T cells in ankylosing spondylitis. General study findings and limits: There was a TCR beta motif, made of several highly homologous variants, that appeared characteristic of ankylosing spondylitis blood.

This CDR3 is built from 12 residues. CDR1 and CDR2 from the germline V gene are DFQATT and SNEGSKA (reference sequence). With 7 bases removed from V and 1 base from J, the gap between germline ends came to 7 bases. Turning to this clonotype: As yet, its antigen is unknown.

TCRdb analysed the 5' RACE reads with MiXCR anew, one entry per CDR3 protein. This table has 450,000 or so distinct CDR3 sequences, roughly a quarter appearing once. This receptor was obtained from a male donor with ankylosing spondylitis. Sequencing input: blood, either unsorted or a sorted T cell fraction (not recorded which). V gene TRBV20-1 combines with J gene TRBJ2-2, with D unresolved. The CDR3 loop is CSVRRNTGELFF. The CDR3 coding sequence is TGCAGTGTCAGGAGGAACACCGGGGAGCTGTTTTTT.